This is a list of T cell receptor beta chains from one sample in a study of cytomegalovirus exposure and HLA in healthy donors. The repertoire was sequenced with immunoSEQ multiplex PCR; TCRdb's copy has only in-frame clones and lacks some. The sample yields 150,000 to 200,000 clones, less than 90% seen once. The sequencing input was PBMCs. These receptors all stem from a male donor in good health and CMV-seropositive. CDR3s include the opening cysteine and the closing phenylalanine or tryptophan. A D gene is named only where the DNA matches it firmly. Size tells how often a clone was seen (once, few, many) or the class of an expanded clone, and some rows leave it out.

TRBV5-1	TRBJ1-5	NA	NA	CASSLDGTRPDQPQHF	TGCGCCAGCAGCTTGGACGGGACAAGGCCGGATCAGCCCCAGCATTTT
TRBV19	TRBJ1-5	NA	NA	CASTPGGRDQPQHF	TGTGCCAGTACCCCGGGGGGCCGTGATCAGCCCCAGCATTTT
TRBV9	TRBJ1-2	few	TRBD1	CASSAADRVDYGYTF	TGTGCCAGCAGCGCCGCGGACAGGGTAGACTATGGCTACACCTTC
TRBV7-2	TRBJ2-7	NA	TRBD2	CASSLSSSGVSYEQYF	TGTGCCAGCAGCTTAAGCTCTAGCGGGGTCTCCTACGAGCAGTACTTC
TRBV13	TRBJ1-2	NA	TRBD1	CASSSTSGGASRGYTF	TGTGCCAGCAGCTCCACTTCAGGGGGCGCTTCTCGGGGCTACACCTTC
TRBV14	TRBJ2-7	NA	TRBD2	CASSQGPGGLSYEQYF	TGTGCCAGCAGCCAGGGACCGGGGGGACTCTCCTACGAGCAGTACTTC
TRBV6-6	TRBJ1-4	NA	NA	CASSPRGVREKLFF	TGTGCCAGCAGTCCGCGGGGGGTTAGAGAAAAACTGTTTTTT
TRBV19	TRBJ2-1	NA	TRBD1	CASSIAGQIDNEQFF	TGTGCCAGTAGTATAGCGGGACAGATCGACAATGAGCAGTTCTTC
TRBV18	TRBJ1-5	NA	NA	CASSSAGGSNQPQHF	TGTGCCAGCTCTTCCGCCGGGGGGAGCAATCAGCCCCAGCATTTT
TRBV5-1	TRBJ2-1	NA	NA	CASSLETGSYNEQFF	TGCGCCAGCAGCTTGGAGACGGGATCCTACAATGAGCAGTTCTTC
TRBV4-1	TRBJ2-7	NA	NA	CASSQETPGGYEQYF	TGCGCCAGCAGCCAAGAGACTCCCGGGGGCTACGAGCAGTACTTC
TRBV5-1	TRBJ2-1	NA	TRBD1	CASSLTGKAYNEQFF	TGCGCCAGCAGCCTGACAGGGAAGGCCTACAATGAGCAGTTCTTC
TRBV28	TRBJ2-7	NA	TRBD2	CASSLRTSGRIGDEQYF	TGTGCCAGCAGTTTGCGGACTAGCGGGAGGATTGGGGACGAGCAGTACTTC
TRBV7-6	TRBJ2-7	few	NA	CASSLVAYEQYF	TGTGCCAGCAGCTTAGTCGCCTACGAGCAGTACTTC
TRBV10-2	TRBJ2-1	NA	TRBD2	CASSYESGTSGRQIPHNEQFF	TGCGCCAGCAGCTACGAATCCGGGACTAGCGGGAGGCAGATCCCCCACAATGAGCAGTTCTTC
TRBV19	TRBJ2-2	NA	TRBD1	CASSLQGTGVTGELFF	TGTGCCAGTAGTCTGCAAGGGACAGGGGTGACCGGGGAGCTGTTTTTT
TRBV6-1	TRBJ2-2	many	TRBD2	CASSDVAGDHGELFF	TGTGCCAGCAGTGATGTAGCGGGAGATCACGGGGAGCTGTTTTTT
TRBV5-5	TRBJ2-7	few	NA	CASSSQIHYEQYF	TGTGCCAGCAGCTCACAAATCCATTACGAGCAGTACTTC
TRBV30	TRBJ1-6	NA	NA	CAWSVGGSYNSPLHF	TGTGCCTGGAGTGTCGGGGGATCCTATAATTCACCCCTCCACTTT
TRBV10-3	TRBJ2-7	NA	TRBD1	CAISTGTGTYEQYF	TGTGCCATCAGTACCGGGACAGGTACCTACGAGCAGTACTTC
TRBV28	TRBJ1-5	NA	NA	CASSSQGANQPQHF	TGTGCCAGCAGTTCACAGGGAGCTAATCAGCCCCAGCATTTT
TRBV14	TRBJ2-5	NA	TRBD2	CASSQSSGSMETQYF	TGTGCCAGCAGCCAGTCTAGCGGGAGTATGGAGACCCAGTACTTC
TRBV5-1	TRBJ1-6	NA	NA	CASSSGTEYSPLHF	TGCGCCAGCAGCTCAGGGACTGAGTATTCACCCCTCCACTTT
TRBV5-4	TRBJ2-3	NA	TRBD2	CASAPTGREITDTQYF	TGTGCCAGTGCCCCGACGGGGCGGGAGATCACAGATACGCAGTATTTT
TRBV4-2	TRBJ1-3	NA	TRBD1	CASSQDRQGARNTIYF	TGTGCCAGCAGCCAAGATCGACAGGGGGCTAGAAACACCATATATTTT
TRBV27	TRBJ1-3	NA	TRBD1	CASSPGTGRGNTIYF	TGTGCCAGCAGTCCCGGGACAGGTCGTGGAAACACCATATATTTT
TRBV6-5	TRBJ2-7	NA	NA	CASSYSQSLYEQYF	TGTGCCAGCAGTTACTCGCAGTCCCTCTACGAGCAGTACTTC
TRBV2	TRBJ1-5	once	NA	CASSEKSGGNQPQHF	TGTGCCAGCAGTGAAAAATCAGGGGGCAATCAGCCCCAGCATTTT
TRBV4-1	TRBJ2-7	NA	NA	CASSQEGRGYEQYF	TGCGCCAGCAGCCAAGAGGGCAGGGGCTACGAGCAGTACTTC